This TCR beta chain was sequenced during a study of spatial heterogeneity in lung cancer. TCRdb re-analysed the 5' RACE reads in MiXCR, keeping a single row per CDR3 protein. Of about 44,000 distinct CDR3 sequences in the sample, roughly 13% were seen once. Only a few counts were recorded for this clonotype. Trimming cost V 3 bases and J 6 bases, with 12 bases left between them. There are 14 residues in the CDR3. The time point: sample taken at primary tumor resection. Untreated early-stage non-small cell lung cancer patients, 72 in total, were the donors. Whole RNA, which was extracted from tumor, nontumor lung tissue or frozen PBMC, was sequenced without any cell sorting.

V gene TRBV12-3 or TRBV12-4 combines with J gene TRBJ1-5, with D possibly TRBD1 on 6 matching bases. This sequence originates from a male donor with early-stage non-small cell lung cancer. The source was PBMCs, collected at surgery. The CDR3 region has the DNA TGTGCCAGCAGTTTCGGAGGGGGGACTCAGCCCCAGCATTTT. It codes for CASSFGGGTQPQHF.